The TCR beta chain under discussion was sequenced for a study of siplizumab effects on memory and regulatory T cells. General study findings and limits: Naive T cells were seemingly more diverse than memory cells, and major contributions to the alloresponse seemed to be made by them. Tregs that proliferated in siplizumab cultures did not have their suppressive function confirmed. Siplizumab led to significantly less abundant alloreactive sequences that could be traced back to unstimulated CD4+ memory cells.

Per sample, the assay covered 85,000 to 100,000 TCR templates. Method: immunoSEQ multiplex PCR; TCRdb's copy keeps in-frame clones and lacks some. The sample comprises around 100,000 clones, around 90% of which are singletons, and 0.14% to 0.15% rests with the top ten. V was pared by 10 bases and J by 4 bases, with 8 bases between. This CDR3 is 11 amino acids long. Per the germline V gene, CDR1 is MNHEY and CDR2 is SVGAGI. There are a few counts of this clone. Its antigen is undetermined. The TCR comes from a human donor in good health. The sequenced sample was CD4+ T cells sorted from blood. The V call is TRBV6-5, the J call TRBJ1-3; D gene unclear. This CDR3 is CATEQGNTIYF. The CDR3 coding sequence is TGTGCCACCGAACAGGGAAACACCATATATTTT.